The next 17 T cell receptor beta chains were all read from a single sample in a study of T cell responses to AZD1222 COVID-19 vaccine. The protocol was immunoSEQ multiplex PCR, while the TCRdb copy is restricted to in-frame clones and leaves out a portion. In the table there are more than 150,000 clones, almost 95% of which are singletons. Sequencing used peripheral blood, obtained on day 0 of AZD1222 vaccination. The receptors derive from an adult in good health.

This chain uses TRBV5-1 with TRBJ2-3; perhaps TRBD1 as D (5 bases). CDR3 length equals 16 residues. The germline V gene has CDR1 SGHRS and CDR2 YFSETQ. V lost 3 bases, J lost 3 bases, and 17 bases lay in between. This CDR3 is CASSYADSLRTDTQYF. CDR3 coding DNA: TGCGCCAGCAGCTATGCCGACAGTCTAAGGACAGATACGCAGTATTTT.

The genes are TRBV10-3 and TRBJ2-2; the D gene could be TRBD1 or TRBD2 (6 bases each). This CDR3 has 17 amino acids. Per germline, CDR1 ENHRY and CDR2 SYGVKD. The ends were cut back, 0 bases at V and 4 bases at J, with 15 bases in the middle. The CDR3 spells CAISESSGGPGTGELFF. CDR3 coding DNA: TGTGCCATCAGTGAGTCGAGTGGGGGGCCCGGCACCGGGGAGCTGTTTTTT.

V usage is TRBV5-8 and J usage is TRBJ2-1; D may be TRBD1 (5 bases). This CDR3 spans 13 amino acids. Trimming removed 4 bases from V and 8 bases from J, with 13 bases in between. In germline, CDR1 is SGHTS, CDR2 YDEGEE. The CDR3: CASSVLQGYEQFF. The DNA of the CDR3 is TGTGCCAGCAGCGTGCTCCAGGGCTATGAGCAGTTCTTC.

The chain couples TRBV24-1 to TRBJ2-3, with 7 bases aligning to TRBD1. The CDR3 has 16 amino acids. The V segment lost 3 bases and the J segment 0 bases; nucleotides outside the gene matches: 5. CDR1 KGHDR and CDR2 SFDVKD come from the germline V gene. The CDR3 spells CATSDGTASSTDTQYF. The CDR3 DNA is TGTGCCACCAGTGATGGGACAGCCTCTAGCACAGATACGCAGTATTTT.

This chain connects TRBV5-1 to TRBJ1-1; D unresolved. V lost 4 bases and J lost 1, with 11 bases in between. Germline V gene data show CDR1 as SGHRS and CDR2 as YFSETQ. The CDR3 length is 14 residues. This chain's CDR3 is CASSQDVANTEAFF. The DNA for the CDR3 is TGCGCCAGCAGCCAGGACGTAGCGAACACTGAAGCTTTCTTT. Filled out from reference TRBV5-1 and TRBJ1-1, the complete variable domain reads KAGVTQTPRYLIKTRGQQVTLSCSPISGHRSVSWYQQTPGQGLQFLFEYFSETQRNKGNFPGRFSGRQFSNSRSEMNVSTLELGDSALYLCASSQDVANTEAFFGQGTRLTVV.

V is TRBV28 and J is TRBJ2-1, with 12 bases fitting TRBD2. V was clipped by 2 bases and J by 7 bases; unmatched bases: 12. Germline assignment: CDR1 MDHEN and CDR2 SYDVKM. The CDR3 runs 18 residues. CDR3 nucleotide sequence: TGTGCCAGCAGTTTAGGCTTCGGTCGACTAGCGGGAGTGAATGAGCAGTTCTTC. Translated: CASSLGFGRLAGVNEQFF.

The rearrangement uses TRBV19 and TRBJ1-2; D unresolved. This CDR3 spans 12 amino acids. V lost 6 bases to trimming and J lost 9 bases, with 14 bases between them. In germline, CDR1 is LNHDA, CDR2 SQIVND (reference sequence). CDR3 amino acids: CASSPSYFRYTF. The DNA for the CDR3 is TGTGCCAGTAGCCCCTCCTATTTCCGCTACACCTTC.

The chain links TRBV28 to TRBJ2-1; 9 positions match TRBD2. The trim removed 3 bases at V and 5 bases at J, leaving 11 bases unmatched. The CDR3 runs 17 residues. CDR1 is MDHEN and CDR2 is SYDVKM in the germline V gene. DNA for the CDR3: TGTGCCAGCAGTTTTTTAACGTCGGCTAGCGGGGACAATGAGCAGTTCTTC. It yields the protein CASSFLTSASGDNEQFF. Full variable domain (outside the CDR3, taken from reference TRBV28 and TRBJ2-1): DVKVTQSSRYLVKRTGEKVFLECVQDMDHENMFWYRQDPGLGLRLIYFSYDVKMKEKGDIPEGYSVSREKKERFSLILESASTNQTSMYLCASSFLTSASGDNEQFFGPGTRLTVL.

The genes are TRBV9 and TRBJ1-4; D is possibly TRBD1 (5 bases). The ends were cut back, 4 bases at V and 7 bases at J, with 14 bases in the middle. Germline V gene sequence: CDR1 SGDLS, CDR2 YYNGEE. There are 14 residues in the CDR3. The CDR3 spells CASSLGLGSEKLFF. As DNA, the CDR3 is TGTGCCAGCAGCTTGGGACTTGGGAGTGAAAAACTGTTTTTT.

The chain joins TRBV11-2 to TRBJ2-3, with 7 bases lining up with TRBD1. Germline trimming cut 2 bases from V and 3 bases from J; bases unmatched to any gene: 8. The CDR3 totals 16 residues. In germline, CDR1 is SGHAT, CDR2 FQNNGV. The CDR3 loop reads CASSLQGVPSTDTQYF. The CDR3 DNA reads TGTGCCAGCAGCTTACAGGGGGTGCCCTCAACAGATACGCAGTATTTT.

This rearrangement joins TRBV7-8 to TRBJ2-1; TRBD1 aligns across 7 bases. The ends lost 5 bases at V and 1 base at J; junction bases unmatched: 5. CDR3 length: 15 residues. Per germline, CDR1 SGHVS and CDR2 FQNEAQ. CDR3 in amino acids: CASSQGRGSYNEQFF. DNA for the CDR3: TGTGCCAGCAGCCAGGGCAGGGGGTCCTACAATGAGCAGTTCTTC.

J is TRBJ2-2 and V is TRBV5-1, with 7 bases fitting TRBD1. Germline loops: CDR1 SGHRS, CDR2 YFSETQ. The CDR3 loop spans 15 amino acids. The ends lost 5 bases at V and 4 bases at J; junction bases unmatched: 8. In nucleotides, the CDR3 is TGCGCCAGCAGGACAGGGTCGGTTGGCACCGGGGAGCTGTTTTTT. Its protein is CASRTGSVGTGELFF.

The rearrangement uses TRBV28 and TRBJ1-2, with D unresolved. V lost 5 bases and J lost 10, with 17 bases in between. The CDR3 has 13 amino acids. Germline V gene data show CDR1 as MDHEN and CDR2 as SYDVKM. CDR3 nucleotides: TGTGCCAGCAGTCCCCCCCGAACTGATTACTACACCTTC. The encoded protein is CASSPPRTDYYTF.

This chain joins TRBV28 and TRBJ1-2; a weak D match, TRBD1 (6 bases). The CDR3 has 15 amino acids. Germline CDR1 reads MDHEN; CDR2 reads SYDVKM. V lost 2 bases and J 7 bases, leaving 17 bases between the germline ends. Written as DNA, the CDR3 is TGTGCCAGCAGTTTACCCTGGACAGCCTTATCTGGCTACACCTTC. This sequence encodes CASSLPWTALSGYTF.

This clone was seen only once. The V call is TRBV28, the J call TRBJ1-2; D is unresolved. This CDR3 has 13 residues. The germline V gene has CDR1 MDHEN and CDR2 SYDVKM. V gave up 9 bases and J gave up 5 bases, with 16 bases separating them. The CDR3 spells CASRTPVMYGYTF. The CDR3 coding sequence is TGTGCCAGTAGGACTCCCGTGATGTATGGCTACACCTTC.

The V call is TRBV27, the J call TRBJ1-6, with D possibly being TRBD1 (5 bases). The germline V and J ends were trimmed by 5 bases and 4 bases, with 18 bases remaining between them. This CDR3 comprises 17 residues. The germline V gene has CDR1 MNHEY and CDR2 SMNVEV (reference sequence). CDR3 nucleotide sequence: TGTGCCAGCAGTCCCTTTGTAGGGGTAGCTTATAATTCACCCCTCCACTTT. Its protein product is CASSPFVGVAYNSPLHF.

The chain combines TRBV3-1 (or the pseudogene TRBV3-2) with TRBJ1-1; TRBD1 matches 7 bases. The CDR3 has 17 amino acids. V was clipped by 0 bases and J by 1 base; unmatched bases: 8. Germline assignment: CDR1 LGHDT and CDR2 YNNKEL (reference sequence). The chain's CDR3 is CASSQDEDNRGNTEAFF. The CDR3 nucleotides read TGTGCCAGCAGCCAAGATGAGGATAACAGGGGGAACACTGAAGCTTTCTTT.